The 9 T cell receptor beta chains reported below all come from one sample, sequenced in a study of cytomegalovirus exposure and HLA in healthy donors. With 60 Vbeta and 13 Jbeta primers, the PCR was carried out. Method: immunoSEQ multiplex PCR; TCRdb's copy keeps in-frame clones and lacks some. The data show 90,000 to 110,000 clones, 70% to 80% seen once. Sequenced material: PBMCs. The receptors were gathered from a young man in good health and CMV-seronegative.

The CDR3 region is CASSFESNRGDYGYTF. For the CDR3, the DNA is TGTGCCAGCAGTTTCGAGTCAAACAGGGGAGACTATGGCTACACCTTC. The V gene is TRBV28, the J gene TRBJ1-2, with TRBD1 matching over 7 bases. CDR1 MDHEN and CDR2 SYDVKM come from the germline V gene. The junction had 10 bases not matched to a gene; V was cut back by 3 bases and J by 3 bases. This CDR3 is built from 16 residues.

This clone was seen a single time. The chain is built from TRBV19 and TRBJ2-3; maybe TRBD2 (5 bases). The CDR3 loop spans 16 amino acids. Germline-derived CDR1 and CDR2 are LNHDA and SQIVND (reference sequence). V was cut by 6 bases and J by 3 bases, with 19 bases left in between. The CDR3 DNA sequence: TGTGCCAGTAGCCCCCCCGCAGGACGCGGGACAGATACGCAGTATTTT. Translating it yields CASSPPAGRGTDTQYF.

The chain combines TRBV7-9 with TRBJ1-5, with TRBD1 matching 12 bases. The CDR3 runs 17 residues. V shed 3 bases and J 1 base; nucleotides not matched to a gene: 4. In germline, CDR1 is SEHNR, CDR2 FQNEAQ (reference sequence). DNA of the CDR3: TGTGCCAGCAGCTTCGGGACAGGGGGCCGGAGCAATCAGCCCCAGCATTTT. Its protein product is CASSFGTGGRSNQPQHF.

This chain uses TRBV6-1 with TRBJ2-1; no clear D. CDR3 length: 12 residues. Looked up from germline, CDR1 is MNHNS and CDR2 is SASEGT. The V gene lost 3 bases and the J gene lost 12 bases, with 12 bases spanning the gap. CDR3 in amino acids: CASSEGHPGQFF. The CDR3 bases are TGTGCCAGCAGTGAGGGCCACCCCGGGCAGTTCTTC.

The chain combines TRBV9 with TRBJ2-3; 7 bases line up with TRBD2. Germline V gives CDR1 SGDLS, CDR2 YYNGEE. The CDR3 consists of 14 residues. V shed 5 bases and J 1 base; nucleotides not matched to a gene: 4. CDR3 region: CASRVTSCTDTQYF. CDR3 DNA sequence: TGTGCCAGCAGGGTGACTAGCTGCACAGATACGCAGTATTTT.

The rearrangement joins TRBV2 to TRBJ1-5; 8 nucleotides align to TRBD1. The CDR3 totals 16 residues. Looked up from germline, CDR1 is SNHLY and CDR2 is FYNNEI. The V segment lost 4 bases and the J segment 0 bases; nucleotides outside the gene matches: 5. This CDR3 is CASSGDRLDSNQPQHF. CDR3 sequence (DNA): TGTGCCAGCAGTGGGGACAGGCTCGATAGCAATCAGCCCCAGCATTTT.

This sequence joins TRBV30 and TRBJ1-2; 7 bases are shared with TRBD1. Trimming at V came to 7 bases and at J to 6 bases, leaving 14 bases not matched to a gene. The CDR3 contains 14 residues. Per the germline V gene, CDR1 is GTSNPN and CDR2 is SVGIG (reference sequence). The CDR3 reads CASQGDTAKNGYTF. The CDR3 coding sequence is TGTGCCTCGCAGGGGGATACTGCGAAAAATGGCTACACCTTC.

CDR3 sequence (DNA): TGCGCCAGCAGCTCGCTTTTGTATAGCGGGAGAATGAATGAGCAGTTCTTC. Its protein product is CASSSLLYSGRMNEQFF. This chain connects TRBV5-1 to TRBJ2-1, with TRBD2 matching 9 bases. The CDR3 runs 17 residues. Germline V gives CDR1 SGHRS, CDR2 YFSETQ. V shed 3 bases and J 7 bases; nucleotides not matched to a gene: 14. Full variable domain (remainder filled in from reference TRBV5-1 and TRBJ2-1): KAGVTQTPRYLIKTRGQQVTLSCSPISGHRSVSWYQQTPGQGLQFLFEYFSETQRNKGNFPGRFSGRQFSNSRSEMNVSTLELGDSALYLCASSSLLYSGRMNEQFFGPGTRLTVL.

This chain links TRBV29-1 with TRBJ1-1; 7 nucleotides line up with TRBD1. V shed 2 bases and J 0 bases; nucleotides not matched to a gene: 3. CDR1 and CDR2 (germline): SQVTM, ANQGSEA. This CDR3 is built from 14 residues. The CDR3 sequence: CSVEPGQLNTEAFF. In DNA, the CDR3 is TGCAGCGTTGAACCGGGACAGCTGAACACTGAAGCTTTCTTT.